Following are 9 T cell receptor beta chains from one sample sequenced in a study of CD8+CD57+ T cells in acquired aplastic anemia. Profiling of TCR beta VDJ combinations and CDR3 sequences used genomic DNA as template. TCRdb recomputed calls from the reads with MiXCR, one row per CDR3 protein. The sample contains around 400,000 distinct CDR3 sequences, under 80% of which appear only once. Specimen: sorted CD4+, CD8+, or CD8+CD57+ T cells (not recorded which) from PBMCs. These receptors all stem from a human donor in good health, serving as a control.

This clonotype appeared many times. The chain has TRBV7-2 and TRBJ1-1; the D is unclear. The CDR3 has 15 amino acids. CDR1 SGHTA and CDR2 FQGNSA come from the germline V gene. V was clipped by 2 bases and J by 0 bases, with 10 bases between them. The chain's CDR3 is CASSLKRRLNTEAFF. The CDR3 region has the DNA TGTGCCAGCAGCTTAAAAAGACGGCTGAACACTGAAGCTTTCTTT.

This clonotype occurred many times. The chain couples TRBV19 to TRBJ1-5; D is undetermined. The germline V gene encodes CDR1 LNHDA and CDR2 SQIVND (reference sequence). The CDR3 totals 13 residues. Trimming left V 3 bases short and J 6 bases short, with 9 bases between. In DNA, the CDR3 is TGTGCCAGTAGTATCCGAGGGAGTCAGCCCCAGCATTTT. Its translation is CASSIRGSQPQHF.

This chain links TRBV9 with TRBJ2-7; 15 bases align to TRBD2. Germline V gene lookup returns CDR1 SGDLS and CDR2 YYNGEE. The CDR3 has 13 amino acids. DNA for the CDR3: TGTGCCAGCAGCGGGGACCACGGACTAGCGGGGGGGGTC. Residues: CASSGDHGLAGGV.

There are many counts of this clonotype. The J gene is TRBJ2-7, the V gene TRBV6-2 or TRBV6-3; 7 nucleotides match TRBD1. The CDR3 runs 15 residues. J gave up 3 bases and V 2 bases, and 7 bases lay outside the gene matches. Germline lookup yields CDR1 MNHEY and CDR2 SVGEGT. The CDR3 DNA is TGTGCCAGCAGTTACGGACAGGTCCCATTCTACGAGCAGTACTTC. Its translation: CASSYGQVPFYEQYF.

This clonotype was seen only once. The chain links TRBV7-2 to TRBJ2-1, with D possibly TRBD2 on 5 matching bases. This CDR3 has 15 residues. The germline gives CDR1 SGHTA, CDR2 FQGNSA. V lost 6 bases and J 8 bases, leaving 20 bases between the germline ends. Written as DNA, the CDR3 is TGTGCCAGCAGGATGTCCGGAGGTGCCTCTGATGAGCAGTTCTTC. The encoded protein is CASRMSGGASDEQFF.

This clonotype appeared a few times. This sequence joins TRBV7-2 and TRBJ1-2, with 8 bases lining up with TRBD1. The CDR3 runs to 14 residues. Trimming at V came to 5 bases and at J to 8 bases, leaving 10 bases not matched to a gene. Germline CDR1 SGHTA, CDR2 FQGNSA. The CDR3 nucleotides are TGTGCCAGCAGCCCGACAGGGGTGATGCGGGGCTACACCTTC. Its protein is CASSPTGVMRGYTF.

The chain links TRBV5-1 to TRBJ1-2, with 8 bases matching TRBD1. Germline CDR1 reads SGHRS; CDR2 reads YFSETQ. V lost 5 bases, J lost 4 bases, and 4 bases stayed unmatched. This CDR3 has 13 residues. In nucleotides, the CDR3 is TGCGCCAGCAGTTGCGACAGGGGCTATGGCTACACCTTC. This sequence encodes CASSCDRGYGYTF.

This chain links TRBV7-9 with TRBJ2-6; D remains unclear. Looked up from germline, CDR1 is SEHNR and CDR2 is FQNEAQ (reference sequence). The length of the CDR3 is 16 residues. The V gene lost 5 bases and the J gene lost 14 bases, with 25 bases spanning the gap. The CDR3 DNA is TGTGCCAGCAGCCGGATTGGTAACAATGAGGAGTTCTTCCTGACTTTC. Translation gives CASSRIGNNEEFFLTF.

A note on this clonotype: Germline and junction disagree at one end, which may indicate a read error. The rearrangement links TRBV16 to TRBJ1-1; tentatively, D is TRBD1 (5 bases). The germline V gene encodes CDR1 KGHSY and CDR2 FQNENV. The CDR3 runs 14 residues. The CDR3 loop reads CAGSQSWGQDEAFF. CDR3 DNA: TGTGCCGGCAGCCAATCGTGGGGCCAGGATGAAGCTTTCTTT.